A single sample is the source of the 21 T cell receptor beta chains below, sequenced in a study of CD4 T cell repertoires in COVID-19. TCRdb's copy holds only in-frame clones and misses some; the assay was immunoSEQ multiplex PCR. The table includes 20,000 or so clones, 85% to 95% detected once. The memory T cells were sequenced right after ex vivo isolation, without culture. This specimen was circulating follicular helper CD4+ T cells (cTfh) from blood, taken before the COVID-19 pandemic. Source of these receptors: a human donor who had COVID-19.

The chain couples TRBV6-1 to TRBJ1-1; a weak D match, TRBD1 (6 bases). From germline, CDR1 is MNHNS and CDR2 SASEGT. The CDR3 sequence is 14 residues long. V dropped 11 bases and J dropped 0 bases, with 16 bases sitting between them. The chain's CDR3 is CAARQGTLNTEAFF. CDR3 bases: TGTGCCGCCAGGCAGGGGACCCTGAACACTGAAGCTTTCTTT.

The J gene is TRBJ1-2, the V gene TRBV10-3, with 8 bases identical to TRBD1. Germline trimming cut 7 bases from V and 14 bases from J; bases unmatched to any gene: 12. CDR1 and CDR2 (germline): ENHRY, SYGVKD. The CDR3 is made up of 12 amino acids. CDR3 sequence (DNA): TGTGCCATCACTTCTGGACAGGGTATAGGGACCTTC. This sequence encodes CAITSGQGIGTF.

This sequence joins TRBV19 and TRBJ2-5; 7 nucleotides align to TRBD1. V shed 6 bases and J 0 bases; nucleotides not matched to a gene: 4. Germline-derived CDR1 and CDR2 are LNHDA and SQIVND (reference sequence). The CDR3 totals 14 residues. CDR3 coding DNA: TGTGCCAGTAGAAAACAGGGGTACCAAGAGACCCAGTACTTC. It yields the protein CASRKQGYQETQYF.

V and J are TRBV11-2 and TRBJ2-1, with D perhaps TRBD1 (6 bases). Trimming pared 3 bases from V and 7 bases from J, leaving 10 bases between. The CDR3 runs to 13 residues. CDR1 is SGHAT, CDR2 FQNNGV, per germline. The CDR3 region has the DNA TGTGCCAGCAGCTTCCAGGGGCGGAATGAGCAGTTCTTC. Its translation: CASSFQGRNEQFF.

In this sample, this clone turned up once. The rearrangement uses TRBV18 and TRBJ2-6, with D hard to call. CDR3 length: 14 amino acids. CDR1 and CDR2 from the germline V gene are KGHSH and LQKENI. With 3 bases removed from V and 3 bases from J, the gap between germline ends came to 6 bases. DNA for the CDR3: TGTGCCAGCTCACCCCCCGTTGGGGCCAACGTCCTGACTTTC. Protein product: CASSPPVGANVLTF.

Here the CDR3 reads CASGSQGSRATEAFF. CDR3 DNA sequence: TGTGCCAGCGGATCCCAGGGCAGTCGGGCCACTGAAGCTTTCTTT. This sequence joins TRBV27 and TRBJ1-1, with a weak D call TRBD1 (5 bases). Trimming cost V 8 bases and J 4 bases, with 20 bases left between them. The CDR3 is 15 residues long. Germline CDR1 and CDR2: MNHEY and SMNVEV (reference sequence).

The chain has TRBV7-8 and TRBJ2-5, with a possible D match to TRBD2 (8 bases). CDR1 is SGHVS and CDR2 is FQNEAQ in the germline V gene. The CDR3 is made up of 17 amino acids. V gave up 2 bases and J gave up 0 bases, with 16 bases separating them. The CDR3 sequence is CASSLRGRGAYQETQYF. Written as DNA, the CDR3 is TGTGCCAGCAGCTTAAGGGGGCGGGGGGCGTACCAAGAGACCCAGTACTTC.

This chain joins TRBV4-1 and TRBJ2-4, with 8 bases fitting TRBD2. Germline loops: CDR1 MGHRA, CDR2 YSYEKL. V shed 0 bases and J 0 bases; nucleotides not matched to a gene: 10. The CDR3 covers 19 residues. CDR3 protein: CASSQDQAGVYIAKNIQYF. CDR3 DNA: TGCGCCAGCAGCCAAGATCAAGCGGGAGTTTATATAGCCAAAAACATTCAGTACTTC.

The chain carries TRBV9 and TRBJ1-2, with 10 bases that match TRBD1. After removal of 5 bases from V and 4 bases from J, the junction contained 8 bases not matched to a gene. CDR1 SGDLS and CDR2 YYNGEE come from the germline V gene. This CDR3 has 15 residues. The CDR3 nucleotides are TGTGCCAGCAGTCCCGGACAGGGGGTCGGCTATGGCTACACCTTC. Amino acid sequence: CASSPGQGVGYGYTF.

The rearrangement links TRBV6-5 to TRBJ1-1, with 8 bases identical to TRBD1. Germline values: CDR1 MNHEY, CDR2 SVGAGI. V lost 6 bases to trimming and J lost 0 bases; unmatched junction nucleotides: 6. The CDR3 extends over 15 amino acids. The CDR3 reads CASRKTGDMNTEAFF. Written as DNA, the CDR3 is TGTGCCAGCAGAAAGACAGGGGACATGAACACTGAAGCTTTCTTT.

The chain combines TRBV7-9 with TRBJ1-1, with 8 positions matching TRBD1. Germline assignment: CDR1 SEHNR and CDR2 FQNEAQ (reference sequence). V dropped 5 bases and J dropped 1; count of bases not matched to a gene: 3. CDR3 length: 14 residues. The CDR3 loop is CASSPTGENTEAFF. CDR3 bases: TGTGCCAGCAGCCCGACAGGGGAGAACACTGAAGCTTTCTTT.

The chain combines TRBV6-5 with TRBJ2-1; possibly TRBD1 for D (6 bases). The germline CDR1 and CDR2 sequences are MNHEY and SVGAGI. This CDR3 is built from 11 residues. Trimming removed 7 bases from V and 10 bases from J, with 11 bases in between. The DNA for the CDR3 is TGTGCCAGCAACCAGGGGACAGAGCAGTTCTTC. Its translation: CASNQGTEQFF.

Points on this clone: This sample also contains other DNA sequences that code for the same CDR3. The V and J genes are TRBV7-8 and TRBJ1-4, with 7 bases matching TRBD1. V shed 5 bases, J shed 5 bases, and the junction held 8 bases outside the gene matches. This CDR3 comprises 15 residues. Germline CDR1 SGHVS, CDR2 FQNEAQ. The CDR3 DNA sequence: TGTGCCAGCAGCCTAACCGGGACAGTAAATGAAAAACTGTTTTTT. It is translated as CASSLTGTVNEKLFF. The full variable domain, with the rest looked up from reference TRBV7-8 and TRBJ1-4, is GAGVSQSPRYKVAKRGQDVALRCDPISGHVSLFWYQQALGQGPEFLTYFQNEAQLDKSGLPSDRFFAERPEGSVSTLKIQRTQQEDSAVYLCASSLTGTVNEKLFFGSGTQLSVL.

This clone was seen a handful of times. J is TRBJ2-1 and V is TRBV29-1; D is uncertain. The CDR3 length is 13 residues. CDR1 SQVTM and CDR2 ANQGSEA come from the germline V gene. Trimming shortened V by 7 bases and J by 4 bases, and 14 bases separated the two germline ends. DNA for the CDR3: TGCAGCGCCCCCAATCTAGGATACAATGAGCAGTTCTTC. It encodes CSAPNLGYNEQFF.

The chain couples TRBV5-4 to TRBJ1-1, with 8 bases that match TRBD1. CDR1 and CDR2 from the germline V gene are SGHNT and YYREEE (reference sequence). V gave up 4 bases and J gave up 7 bases; unmatched junction bases: 9. The CDR3 has 14 residues. CDR3 sequence: CASSLQGGFGEAFF. The CDR3 nucleotides read TGTGCCAGCAGCCTACAGGGGGGTTTTGGTGAAGCTTTCTTT.

This rearrangement joins TRBV10-2 to TRBJ2-7, with 9 bases matching TRBD2. The J segment lost 5 bases and the V segment lost 2 bases, leaving 10 bases of the junction unmatched. CDR1 and CDR2 from the germline V gene are WSHSY and SAAADI. This CDR3 is 16 amino acids long. This CDR3 is CASSEPSRGGKDEQYF. Here the CDR3 DNA reads TGCGCCAGCAGTGAGCCCTCGCGGGGGGGAAAGGACGAGCAGTACTTC.

Points on this clone: The germline gene is not matched at one end of the junction; a read error may be the cause. V and J are TRBV28 and TRBJ1-2, with D tentatively TRBD1 (5 bases). CDR3 size: 14 residues. CDR1 MDHEN and CDR2 SYDVKM come from the germline V gene. The CDR3 is CASSGAGETMGLAF. CDR3 nucleotide sequence: TGTGCCAGCAGTGGGGCAGGTGAAACTATGGGGTTGGCCTTC.

This clone has a single count. The chain uses TRBV10-3 and TRBJ2-2, with 11 bases identical to TRBD1. The V segment lost 10 bases and the J segment 6 bases; nucleotides outside the gene matches: 10. Germline V gene lookup returns CDR1 ENHRY and CDR2 SYGVKD. The length of the CDR3 is 15 residues. CDR3 sequence: CATAPDRGQAGELFF. For the CDR3, the DNA is TGTGCCACCGCGCCGGACAGGGGGCAGGCCGGGGAGCTGTTTTTT.

This chain connects TRBV7-9 to TRBJ1-4; 9 bases agree with TRBD1. Germline V CDR1 and CDR2: SEHNR, FQNEAQ (reference sequence). The CDR3 covers 15 residues. V lost 4 bases, J lost 8 bases, and 8 bases stayed unmatched. The CDR3 here is CASSSWDRVEEKLFF. For the CDR3, the DNA is TGTGCCAGCAGCTCCTGGGACAGGGTAGAGGAAAAACTGTTTTTT.

A single count supports this clone. The V call is TRBV6-5, the J call TRBJ2-1, with 7 bases aligning to TRBD2. This CDR3 is built from 12 residues. Losses at the gene ends were 4 bases for V and 15 bases for J; bases not matched to a gene: 9. Germline V gene sequence: CDR1 MNHEY, CDR2 SVGAGI. The DNA of the CDR3 is TGTGCCAGCAGTTCAGGACTAGGCCCAACGTTCTTC. Its translation: CASSSGLGPTFF.

V gene TRBV6-5 combines with J gene TRBJ2-5, with TRBD1 matching over 7 bases. Matching the DNA end better, TRBJ2-7 makes the J call doubtful. Germline loops: CDR1 MNHEY, CDR2 SVGAGI. The CDR3 has 15 residues. In nucleotides, the CDR3 is TGTGCCAGCAGTTACGACTCGGACAGGCCCTACGAGCAGTACTTC. Protein: CASSYDSDRPYEQYF.